Listed here are 21 T cell receptor beta chains from one sample, sequenced in a study of T cell responses to AZD1222 COVID-19 vaccine. Data came from immunoSEQ multiplex PCR; TCRdb stores just in-frame clones and leaves some out. The sample records around 150,000 clones, over 80% being singletons. This material consisted of peripheral blood, taken 28 days after the second AZD1222 dose. Receptors were obtained from an adult who received the AZD1222 COVID-19 vaccine.

This clone has a single count. This chain links TRBV10-3 with TRBJ1-5; D may be TRBD1 (5 bases). The germline CDR1 and CDR2 sequences are ENHRY and SYGVKD. CDR3 length: 14 residues. The V end was cut by 10 bases, the J end by 0 bases, with 13 bases between. The CDR3 DNA reads as TGTGCCACTCGTGGGGCGGATAGCAATCAGCCCCAGCATTTT. The encoded protein is CATRGADSNQPQHF.

The chain recombines TRBV7-9 with TRBJ2-7; D unresolved. This CDR3 is built from 13 residues. The germline gives CDR1 SEHNR, CDR2 FQNEAQ (reference sequence). Between the trimmed V and J ends, which lost 2 bases and 5 bases, there was a span of 10 bases. This chain's CDR3 is CASSLSLSHEQYF. CDR3 bases: TGTGCCAGCAGCTTATCCCTTTCCCACGAGCAGTACTTC.

This clone was seen just once. This chain joins TRBV11-2 and TRBJ1-1, with 10 nucleotides matching TRBD1. Germline V gives CDR1 SGHAT, CDR2 FQNNGV. The CDR3 is 14 amino acids. V lost 6 bases to trimming and J lost 0 bases; unmatched junction nucleotides: 1. The CDR3 DNA sequence: TGTGCCAGCAGGGGACAGGGGATGAACACTGAAGCTTTCTTT. As protein: CASRGQGMNTEAFF.

The chain couples TRBV7-8 to TRBJ1-5, with 7 bases identical to TRBD1. The CDR3 totals 15 residues. Losses at the gene ends were 5 bases for V and 0 bases for J; bases not matched to a gene: 4. Germline lookup yields CDR1 SGHVS and CDR2 FQNEAQ. The CDR3 loop reads CASSPGQSSNQPQHF. The CDR3 DNA reads TGTGCCAGCAGCCCGGGACAGAGTAGCAATCAGCCCCAGCATTTT.

The genes are TRBV6-5 and TRBJ2-1; no clear D. The V end lost 5 bases, the J end lost 10 bases, and 15 bases lay between the germline ends. Germline CDR1 MNHEY, CDR2 SVGAGI. The CDR3 is 13 amino acids. The DNA for the CDR3 is TGTGCCAGCAGTACATATAGTGGGGTCGAGCAGTTCTTC. Translated: CASSTYSGVEQFF.

For the CDR3, the DNA is TGTGCCAGCAGCGTAGGATCGGGGAGCTCCTACGAGCAGTACTTC. Amino acids: CASSVGSGSSYEQYF. The chain recombines TRBV9 with TRBJ2-7; TRBD2 might be the D (5 bases). The CDR3 sequence is 15 residues long. The germline V gene has CDR1 SGDLS and CDR2 YYNGEE. With 0 bases removed from V and 0 bases from J, the gap between germline ends came to 10 bases.

DNA for the CDR3: TGTGCCTGGAGTTTGGGGTTAAACGGGGAGCTGTTTTTT. Encoded protein: CAWSLGLNGELFF. V usage is TRBV30 and J usage is TRBJ2-2; D is unclear. This CDR3 contains 13 residues. CDR1 GTSNPN and CDR2 SVGIG come from the germline V gene (reference sequence). The V end was cut by 2 bases, the J end by 7 bases, with 11 bases between.

The rearrangement joins TRBV4-2 to TRBJ2-2; D may correspond to TRBD1 or TRBD2 (5 bases each). The germline CDR1 and CDR2 sequences are LGHNA and YNFKEQ. The CDR3 covers 15 residues. V lost 8 bases to trimming and J lost 2 bases, with 15 bases between them. The CDR3 bases are TGTGCCAGCGGTTCCGGGACCTTTAACACCGGGGAGCTGTTTTTT. This gives the protein CASGSGTFNTGELFF.

The gene calls are TRBV5-4 and TRBJ1-4; 7 nucleotides align to TRBD1. Trimming cost V 2 bases and J 8 bases; bases outside gene matches: 6. Germline loops: CDR1 SGHNT, CDR2 YYREEE (reference sequence). The CDR3 covers 14 residues. The CDR3 DNA reads TGTGCCAGCAGCTTCGACAGGGTTGGGGAAAAACTGTTTTTT. Its translation is CASSFDRVGEKLFF. The complete variable domain, with remaining parts taken from reference TRBV5-4 and TRBJ1-4, reads ETGVTQSPTHLIKTRGQQVTLRCSSQSGHNTVSWYQQALGQGPQFIFQYYREEENGRGNFPPRFSGLQFPNYSSELNVNALELDDSALYLCASSFDRVGEKLFFGSGTQLSVL.

The chain has TRBV4-1 and TRBJ1-5; D not resolved. The V end was cut by 0 bases, the J end by 6 bases, with 9 bases between. The CDR3 has 14 amino acids. Germline CDR1 MGHRA, CDR2 YSYEKL. The CDR3 loop is CASSQEEGSQPQHF. For the CDR3, the DNA is TGCGCCAGCAGCCAAGAGGAGGGCAGTCAGCCCCAGCATTTT.

The chain carries TRBV7-9 and TRBJ1-5; D not certain. V was pared by 4 bases and J by 7 bases, with 8 bases between. Germline V lookup: CDR1 SEHNR, CDR2 FQNEAQ (reference sequence). The CDR3 loop spans 12 amino acids. The CDR3 coding sequence is TGTGCCAGCAGCTCCACGGGACAGCCCCAGCATTTT. Translation gives CASSSTGQPQHF.

The chain has TRBV20-1 and TRBJ1-1, with a tentative D call TRBD1 (6 bases). The V gene lost 7 bases and the J gene lost 5 bases, with 11 bases spanning the gap. Germline loops: CDR1 DFQATT, CDR2 SNEGSKA (reference sequence). The CDR3 length is 11 residues. The CDR3 region has the DNA TGCAGTGAAGCTAGGGGGACTGAAGCTTTCTTT. Protein product: CSEARGTEAFF.

This chain uses TRBV3-1 (or the pseudogene TRBV3-2) with TRBJ1-3; D unresolved. Germline-derived CDR1 and CDR2 are LGHDT and YNNKEL (reference sequence). The length of the CDR3 is 14 residues. V gave up 4 bases and J gave up 2 bases, with 9 bases separating them. The CDR3 loop is CASSLLRAGNTIYF. The CDR3 DNA is TGTGCCAGCAGCCTCTTGCGGGCTGGAAACACCATATATTTT.

This clone was detected once. This chain links TRBV28 with TRBJ1-2, with 12 bases aligning to TRBD1. With V trimmed by 8 bases and J by 3 bases, 16 bases remained unmatched. Germline V lookup: CDR1 MDHEN, CDR2 SYDVKM. This CDR3 contains 18 residues. In DNA form, the CDR3 reads TGTGCCAGCTTCGATCAGAGCTGGGACAGGGGGCTTGACTATGGCTACACCTTC. Translating it yields CASFDQSWDRGLDYGYTF.

This clone was found once. The chain is built from TRBV4-1 and TRBJ1-2; TRBD1 aligns across 7 bases. Per germline, CDR1 MGHRA and CDR2 YSYEKL. This CDR3 has 15 residues. Trimming took 4 bases from V and 8 from J; bases not matched to a gene: 13. DNA of the CDR3: TGCGCCAGCAGCCCCCAGTGGGGTGACAGGGTCGGCTACACCTTC. Translated, it gives CASSPQWGDRVGYTF.

The chain carries TRBV12-3 or TRBV12-4 and TRBJ1-1, with D maybe TRBD1 (6 bases). The CDR3 is 11 amino acids. V lost 7 bases, J lost 7 bases, and 10 bases lay in between. The CDR3 loop reads CASTQGNEAFF. The DNA of the CDR3 is TGTGCCAGCACACAGGGAAATGAAGCTTTCTTT.

The J gene is TRBJ2-2, the V gene TRBV30; TRBD1 agrees at 10 bases. Germline loops: CDR1 GTSNPN, CDR2 SVGIG (reference sequence). Unmatched junction bases numbered 7, after V lost 1 base and J lost 8 bases. The CDR3 has 15 amino acids. The CDR3 loop is CAWSGDRGRGGELFF. The CDR3 bases are TGTGCCTGGAGTGGAGACAGGGGGCGAGGGGGGGAGCTGTTTTTT.

This sequence joins TRBV29-1 and TRBJ2-7, with 7 bases lining up with TRBD1. Per the germline V gene, CDR1 is SQVTM and CDR2 is ANQGSEA. The J segment lost 1 base and the V segment lost 5 bases, leaving 5 bases of the junction unmatched. The CDR3 has 13 amino acids. For the CDR3, the DNA is TGCAGCGTTCTTACAGGGGAATCCTACGAGCAGTACTTC. Amino acid sequence: CSVLTGESYEQYF.

The chain uses TRBV7-3 and TRBJ1-1, with 9 positions matching TRBD1. Per germline, CDR1 SGHTA and CDR2 FQGTGA. This CDR3 region has 16 residues. V trimming: 5 bases; J trimming: 5 bases; junction bases outside the gene matches: 12. As DNA, the CDR3 is TGTGCCAGCAGCCTATCTCCCGGGACAGGGAGGACTGAAGCTTTCTTT. It translates to CASSLSPGTGRTEAFF.

The chain recombines TRBV4-1 with TRBJ2-2; 8 positions agree with TRBD1. The V gene end was trimmed by 3 bases and the J gene end by 7 bases; junction bases not matched to a gene: 10. The germline gives CDR1 MGHRA, CDR2 YSYEKL. The CDR3 consists of 16 residues. The CDR3 nucleotides read TGCGCCAGCAGCCACCGGACAGGGAGGTTAGGCGGGGAGCTGTTTTTT. The encoded protein is CASSHRTGRLGGELFF.

V gene TRBV7-6 combines with J gene TRBJ2-6; TRBD1 is a possible D gene (7 bases). Between the trimmed V and J ends, which lost 4 bases and 0 bases, there was a span of 25 bases. CDR3 length equals 21 residues. Germline CDR1 is SGHVS and CDR2 is FNYEAQ. The CDR3 DNA follows: TGTGCCAGCAGCTGGAATGGGCGGGACAGAAGTCTCTCCTCTGGGGCCAACGTCCTGACTTTC. Protein: CASSWNGRDRSLSSGANVLTF.